This TCR beta chain was profiled in a study of shared clonotypes between healthy human individuals. The V gene end was trimmed by 6 bases and the J gene end by 1 base; junction bases not matched to a gene: 5. The CDR3 extends over 15 amino acids. Germline loops: CDR1 MNHEY, CDR2 SVGAGI. The naive CD8 fraction comprised CD45RO-negative cells positively selected for CCR7 and excluded terminally differentiated effector memory CD45RA+ cells. The authors ran the assay at deep level. Libraries were prepared by immunoSEQ multiplex PCR; TCRdb keeps only in-frame clonotypes and omits some of them. This sample has 2 million to 2.5 million clones, with under 95% found just once. Only one count was recorded for this clone.

The chain links TRBV6-5 to TRBJ2-7; TRBD1 aligns across 11 bases. The sequence was obtained from a young man in good health. Some clones in this sample may be carry-over from other donors' samples. The source material was naive CD8+ T cells from PBMCs. This chain's CDR3 is CASSLRDRGSYEQYF. The CDR3 nucleotides read TGTGCCAGCAGCCTACGGGACAGGGGGTCCTACGAGCAGTACTTC.